This T cell receptor beta chain originates from a study of cytomegalovirus exposure and HLA in healthy donors. The study's findings and limits: Rare TCR sequences dominated, though some public TCRs recurred in many donors. Listed as cytomegalovirus-associated were over 150 TCR beta chains. In a later analysis, first-cohort TCR clusters were found to tend to co-occur in the 130 or so validation repertoires.

Per germline, CDR1 MNHEY and CDR2 SVGAGI. The CDR3 covers 14 residues. Trimming took off 8 bases at V and 0 bases at J, with 11 bases between the two ends. This clone appeared a few times. Its antigen is unidentified. The protocol was immunoSEQ multiplex PCR, while the TCRdb copy is restricted to in-frame clones and leaves out a portion. The sample has tens of thousands of clones; 85% to 95% are singletons. Separation from the roughly 700-subject first cohort characterized the roughly 130-subject validation cohort, to which the donors belonged. The receptor was derived from a young woman in good health and CMV-seropositive. The sequencing sample was made of PBMCs. This sequence joins TRBV6-5 and TRBJ1-3, with a weak D call TRBD1 (6 bases). The CDR3 here is CASREGGSGNTIYF. The CDR3, as DNA: TGTGCCAGCCGAGAAGGGGGCTCTGGAAACACCATATATTTT.